The clone carrying this T cell receptor (beta chain) was seen more than once but under ten times. As handled by the study authors: Reference gene primer amplification gave nucleated cell count estimates. The repertoire was sequenced with immunoSEQ multiplex PCR; TCRdb's copy has only in-frame clones and lacks some. V and J calls and clone size are as listed in that table; D and trimming were resolved from the DNA. The table lists around 130,000 clones, around nine tenths of them singletons, with about 2% in the top ten. V shed 1 base and J shed 4 bases, with 9 bases lying between them. CDR1 SGHRS and CDR2 YFSETQ come from the germline V gene. This CDR3 spans 14 amino acids. This entry belongs to a study of blood T cell repertoires in COVID-19. Study context: Spain, Italy and the United States supplied samples that represented acute and convalescent COVID-19. T cells, B-cell-depleted T cells, or PBMCs provided the cDNA or gDNA that served as material.

The receptor was derived from a woman in her 50s with acute or convalescent COVID-19. The sequencing sample was made of peripheral blood. The V call is TRBV5-1, the J call TRBJ1-5; possibly TRBD1 for D (5 bases). CDR3 sequence: CASSLMGGNQPQHF. The CDR3, as DNA: TGCGCCAGCAGCTTGATGGGGGGGAATCAGCCCCAGCATTTT.